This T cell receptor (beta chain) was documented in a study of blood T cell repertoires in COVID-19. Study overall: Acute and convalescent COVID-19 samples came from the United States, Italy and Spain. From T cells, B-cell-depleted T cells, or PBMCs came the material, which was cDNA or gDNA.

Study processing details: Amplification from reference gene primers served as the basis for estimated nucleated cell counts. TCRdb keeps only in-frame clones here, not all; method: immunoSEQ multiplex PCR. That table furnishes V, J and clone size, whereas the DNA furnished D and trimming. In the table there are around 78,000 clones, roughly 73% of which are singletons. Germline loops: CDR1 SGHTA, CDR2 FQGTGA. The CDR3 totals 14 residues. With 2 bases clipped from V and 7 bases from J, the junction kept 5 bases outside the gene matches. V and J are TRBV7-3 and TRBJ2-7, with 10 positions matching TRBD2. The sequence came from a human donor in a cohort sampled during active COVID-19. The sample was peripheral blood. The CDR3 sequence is CASSLGTSGDEQYF. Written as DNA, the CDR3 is TGTGCCAGCAGCTTAGGTACTAGCGGGGATGAGCAGTACTTC.